Sequencing of this TCR beta chain was carried out in a study of blood T cell repertoires in COVID-19. Trimming took 0 bases from V and 8 from J, leaving 16 bases between them. Looked up from germline, CDR1 is GTSNPN and CDR2 is SVGIG (reference sequence). The CDR3 has 15 amino acids. Per the study methods: Reference gene primer amplification gave estimated nucleated cell counts. Method: immunoSEQ multiplex PCR; TCRdb's copy keeps in-frame clones and lacks some. The V and J calls and clone size were taken over from that table, and D and trimming were inferred from the DNA. Of 100,000 to 150,000 clones listed, about four fifths are singletons.

The chain recombines TRBV30 with TRBJ1-4; possibly TRBD1 for D (5 bases). This TCR was recovered from a man in his sixties with acute or convalescent COVID-19. Sequenced input: peripheral blood. CDR3 coding DNA: TGTGCCTGGAGTGTACAAGGGGTTATAGGCGAAAAACTGTTTTTT. Residues: CAWSVQGVIGEKLFF.